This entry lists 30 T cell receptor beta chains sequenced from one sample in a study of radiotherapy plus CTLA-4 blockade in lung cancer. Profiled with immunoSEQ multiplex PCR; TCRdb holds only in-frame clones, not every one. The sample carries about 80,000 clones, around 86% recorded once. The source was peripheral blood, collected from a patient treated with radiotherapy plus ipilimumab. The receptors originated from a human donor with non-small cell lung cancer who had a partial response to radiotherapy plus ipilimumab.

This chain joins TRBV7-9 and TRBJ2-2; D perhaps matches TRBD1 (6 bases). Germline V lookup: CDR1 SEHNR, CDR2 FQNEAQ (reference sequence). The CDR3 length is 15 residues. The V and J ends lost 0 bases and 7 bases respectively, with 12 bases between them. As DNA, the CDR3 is TGTGCCAGCAGCTTAGCGGCCAGGGGAAACGGGGAGCTGTTTTTT. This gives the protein CASSLAARGNGELFF.

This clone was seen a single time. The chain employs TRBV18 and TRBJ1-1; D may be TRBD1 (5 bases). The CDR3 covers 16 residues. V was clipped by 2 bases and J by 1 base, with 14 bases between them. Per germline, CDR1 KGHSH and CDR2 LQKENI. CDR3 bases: TGTGCCAGCTCACCAGACAGCAAGAACTCGAACACTGAAGCTTTCTTT. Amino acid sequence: CASSPDSKNSNTEAFF.

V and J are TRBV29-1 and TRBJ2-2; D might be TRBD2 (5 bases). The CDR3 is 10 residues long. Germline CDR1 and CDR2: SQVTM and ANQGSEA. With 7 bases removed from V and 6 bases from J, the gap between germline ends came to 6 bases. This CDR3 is CSAEAGELFF. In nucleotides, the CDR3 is TGCAGCGCGGAGGCCGGGGAGCTGTTTTTT.

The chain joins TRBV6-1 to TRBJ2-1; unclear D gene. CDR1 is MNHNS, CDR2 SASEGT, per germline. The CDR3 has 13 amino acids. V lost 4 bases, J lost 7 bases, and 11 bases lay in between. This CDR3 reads CASSVTFQNEQFF. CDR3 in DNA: TGTGCCAGCAGTGTGACTTTTCAGAATGAGCAGTTCTTC.

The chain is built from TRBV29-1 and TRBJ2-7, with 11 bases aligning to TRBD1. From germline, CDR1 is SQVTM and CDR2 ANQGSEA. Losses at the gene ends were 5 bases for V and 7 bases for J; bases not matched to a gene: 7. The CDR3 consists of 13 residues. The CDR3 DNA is TGCAGCGTTCGTTTTGGGACAGGGGGAGAGCAGTACTTC. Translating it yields CSVRFGTGGEQYF.

This CDR3 is CASSLTGSQPQHF. The CDR3 DNA sequence: TGTGCCAGCAGTTTGACAGGGAGCCAGCCCCAGCATTTT. The chain links TRBV5-6 to TRBJ1-5; 7 bases match TRBD1. This CDR3 contains 13 residues. With V trimmed by 5 bases and J by 7 bases, 6 bases remained unmatched. Germline values: CDR1 SGHDT, CDR2 YYEEEE.

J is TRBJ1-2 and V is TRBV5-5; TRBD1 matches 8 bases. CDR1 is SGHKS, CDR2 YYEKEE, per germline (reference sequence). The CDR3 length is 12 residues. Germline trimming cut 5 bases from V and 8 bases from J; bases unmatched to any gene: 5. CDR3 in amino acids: CASSQGARGYTF. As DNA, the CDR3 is TGTGCCAGCAGTCAGGGGGCAAGAGGCTACACCTTC.

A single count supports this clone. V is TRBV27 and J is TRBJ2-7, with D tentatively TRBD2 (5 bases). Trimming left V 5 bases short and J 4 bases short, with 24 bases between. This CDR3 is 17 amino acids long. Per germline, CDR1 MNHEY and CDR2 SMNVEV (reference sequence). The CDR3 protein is CASSPGEGRAIIYEQYF. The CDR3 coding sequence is TGTGCCAGCAGTCCCGGTGAGGGTAGGGCCATTATTTACGAGCAGTACTTC.

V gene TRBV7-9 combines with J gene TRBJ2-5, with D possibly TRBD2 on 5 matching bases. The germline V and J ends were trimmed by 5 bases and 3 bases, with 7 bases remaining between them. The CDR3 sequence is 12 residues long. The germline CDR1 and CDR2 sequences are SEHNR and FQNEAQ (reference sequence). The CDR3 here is CASSKEEETQYF. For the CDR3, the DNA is TGTGCCAGCAGCAAGGAGGAAGAGACCCAGTACTTC.

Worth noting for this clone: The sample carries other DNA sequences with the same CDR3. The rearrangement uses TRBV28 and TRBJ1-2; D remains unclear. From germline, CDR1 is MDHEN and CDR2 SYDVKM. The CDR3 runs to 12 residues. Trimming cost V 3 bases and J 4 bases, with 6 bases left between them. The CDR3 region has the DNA TGTGCCAGCAGTTTGCTTAGCTATGGCTACACCTTC. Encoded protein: CASSLLSYGYTF.

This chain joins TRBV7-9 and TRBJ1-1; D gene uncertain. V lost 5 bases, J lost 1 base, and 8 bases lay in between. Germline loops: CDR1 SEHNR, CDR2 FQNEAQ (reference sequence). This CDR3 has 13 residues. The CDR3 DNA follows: TGTGCCAGCAGCCCCCCAGGGAACACTGAAGCTTTCTTT. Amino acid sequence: CASSPPGNTEAFF.

As DNA, the CDR3 is TGTGCCAGTAGTCCCAGGGTATCCGCTTATCAGCCCCAGCATTTT. Residues: CASSPRVSAYQPQHF. The chain has TRBV19 and TRBJ1-5; TRBD1 might be the D (5 bases). The V end was cut by 5 bases, the J end by 5 bases, with 16 bases between. The CDR3 runs to 15 residues. Germline-derived CDR1 and CDR2 are LNHDA and SQIVND (reference sequence).

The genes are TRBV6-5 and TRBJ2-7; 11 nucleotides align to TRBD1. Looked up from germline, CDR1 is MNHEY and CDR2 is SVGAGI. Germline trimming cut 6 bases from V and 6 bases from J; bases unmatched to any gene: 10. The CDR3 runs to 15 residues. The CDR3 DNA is TGTGCCAGCAGCCGCCACGGACAGGGGGCAGCCGAGCAGTACTTC. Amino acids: CASSRHGQGAAEQYF.

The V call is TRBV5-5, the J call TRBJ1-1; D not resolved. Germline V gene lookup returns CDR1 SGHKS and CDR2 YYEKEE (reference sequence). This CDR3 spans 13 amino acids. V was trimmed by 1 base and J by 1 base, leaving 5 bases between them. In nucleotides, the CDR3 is TGTGCCAGCAGCTTGCGGGGGAACACTGAAGCTTTCTTT. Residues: CASSLRGNTEAFF. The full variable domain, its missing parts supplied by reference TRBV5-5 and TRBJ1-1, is DAGVTQSPTHLIKTRGQQVTLRCSPISGHKSVSWYQQVLGQGPQFIFQYYEKEERGRGNFPDRFSARQFPNYSSELNVNALLLGDSALYLCASSLRGNTEAFFGQGTRLTVV.

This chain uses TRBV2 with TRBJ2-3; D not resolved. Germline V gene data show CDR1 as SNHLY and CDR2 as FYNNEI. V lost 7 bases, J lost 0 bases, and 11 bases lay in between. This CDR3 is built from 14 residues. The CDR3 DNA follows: TGTGCCAGCAAAACATTGTCTAGCACAGATACGCAGTATTTT. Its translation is CASKTLSSTDTQYF.

CDR3 in DNA: TGTGCCAGCAGCCGCGGGACAGCCTACGAGCAGTACGTC. Its translation: CASSRGTAYEQYV. This sequence joins TRBV7-8 and TRBJ2-7; D is possibly TRBD1 (7 bases). CDR1 SGHVS and CDR2 FQNEAQ come from the germline V gene. This CDR3 region has 13 residues. Trimming left V 5 bases short and J 2 bases short, with 10 bases between.

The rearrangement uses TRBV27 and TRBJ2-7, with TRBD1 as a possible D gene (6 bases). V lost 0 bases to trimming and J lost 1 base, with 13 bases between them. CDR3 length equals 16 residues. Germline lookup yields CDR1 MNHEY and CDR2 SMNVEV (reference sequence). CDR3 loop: CASSLSGVGTSYEQYF. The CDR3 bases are TGTGCCAGCAGTTTATCTGGCGTGGGGACATCCTACGAGCAGTACTTC.

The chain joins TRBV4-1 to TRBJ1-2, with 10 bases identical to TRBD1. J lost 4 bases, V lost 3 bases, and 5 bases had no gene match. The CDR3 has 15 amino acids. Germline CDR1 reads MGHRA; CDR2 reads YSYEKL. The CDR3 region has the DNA TGCGCCAGCAGCCAGCCGGGACAGGGGTTCTATGGCTACACCTTC. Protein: CASSQPGQGFYGYTF.

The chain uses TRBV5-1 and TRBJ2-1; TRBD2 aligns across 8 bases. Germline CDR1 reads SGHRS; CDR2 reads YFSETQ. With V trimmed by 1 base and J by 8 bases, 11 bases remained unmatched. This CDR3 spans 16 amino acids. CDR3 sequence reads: CASSLTTSGRNDEQFF. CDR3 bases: TGCGCCAGCAGCTTGACTACTAGCGGCCGGAACGATGAGCAGTTCTTC. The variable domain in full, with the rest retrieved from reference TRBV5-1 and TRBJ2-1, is KAGVTQTPRYLIKTRGQQVTLSCSPISGHRSVSWYQQTPGQGLQFLFEYFSETQRNKGNFPGRFSGRQFSNSRSEMNVSTLELGDSALYLCASSLTTSGRNDEQFFGPGTRLTVL.

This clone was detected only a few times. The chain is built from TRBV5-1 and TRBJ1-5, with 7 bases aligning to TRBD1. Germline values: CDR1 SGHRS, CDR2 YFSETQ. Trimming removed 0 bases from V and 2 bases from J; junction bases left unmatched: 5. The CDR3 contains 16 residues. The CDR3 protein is CASSLGIGGGNQPQHF. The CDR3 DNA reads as TGCGCCAGCAGCTTGGGTATAGGGGGCGGCAATCAGCCCCAGCATTTT.

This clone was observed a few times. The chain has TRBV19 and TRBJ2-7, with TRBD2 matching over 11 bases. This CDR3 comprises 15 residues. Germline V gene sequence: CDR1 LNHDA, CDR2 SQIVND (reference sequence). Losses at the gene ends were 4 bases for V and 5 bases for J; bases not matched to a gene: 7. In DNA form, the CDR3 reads TGTGCCAGTAGTACGTTTAGCGGGAGGGCTAACGAGCAGTACTTC. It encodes CASSTFSGRANEQYF.

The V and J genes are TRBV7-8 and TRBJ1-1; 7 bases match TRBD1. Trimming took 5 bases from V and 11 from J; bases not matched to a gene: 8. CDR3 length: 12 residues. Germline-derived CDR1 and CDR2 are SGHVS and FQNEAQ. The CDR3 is CASSRTGEEAFF. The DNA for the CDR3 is TGTGCCAGCAGCCGGACAGGAGAGGAGGCTTTCTTT.

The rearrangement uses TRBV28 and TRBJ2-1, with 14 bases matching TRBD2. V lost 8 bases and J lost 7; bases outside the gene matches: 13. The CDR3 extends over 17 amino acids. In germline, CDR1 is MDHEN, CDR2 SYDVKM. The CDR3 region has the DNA TGTGCCAGCGCAGGACTAGCGGGAGGTGGGTTTAAAAATGAGCAGTTCTTC. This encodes CASAGLAGGGFKNEQFF.

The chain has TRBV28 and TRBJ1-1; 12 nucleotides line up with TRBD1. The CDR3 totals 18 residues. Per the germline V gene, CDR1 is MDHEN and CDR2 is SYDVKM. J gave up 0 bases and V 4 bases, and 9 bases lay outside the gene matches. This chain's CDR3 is CASSSGTGGFGMNTEAFF. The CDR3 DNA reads TGTGCCAGCAGTTCAGGGACAGGGGGCTTTGGCATGAACACTGAAGCTTTCTTT. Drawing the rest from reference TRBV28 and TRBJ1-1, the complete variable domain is DVKVTQSSRYLVKRTGEKVFLECVQDMDHENMFWYRQDPGLGLRLIYFSYDVKMKEKGDIPEGYSVSREKKERFSLILESASTNQTSMYLCASSSGTGGFGMNTEAFFGQGTRLTVV.

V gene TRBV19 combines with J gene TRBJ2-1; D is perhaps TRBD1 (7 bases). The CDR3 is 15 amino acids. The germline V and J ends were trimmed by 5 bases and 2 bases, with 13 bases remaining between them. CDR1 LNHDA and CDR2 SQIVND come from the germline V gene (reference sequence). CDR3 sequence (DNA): TGTGCCAGTAGTCGAGGGGGGACAGCCTACAATGAGCAGTTCTTC. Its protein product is CASSRGGTAYNEQFF.

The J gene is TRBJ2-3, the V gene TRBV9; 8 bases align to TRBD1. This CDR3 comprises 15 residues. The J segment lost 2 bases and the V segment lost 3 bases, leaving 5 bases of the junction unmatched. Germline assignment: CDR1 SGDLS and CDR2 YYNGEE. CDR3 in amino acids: CASSGRTGPTDTQYF. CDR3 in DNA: TGTGCCAGCAGCGGACGGACAGGGCCCACAGATACGCAGTATTTT.

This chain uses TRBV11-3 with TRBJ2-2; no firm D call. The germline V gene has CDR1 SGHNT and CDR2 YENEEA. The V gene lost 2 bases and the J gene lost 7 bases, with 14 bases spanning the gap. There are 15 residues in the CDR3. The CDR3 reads CASSLRGTSNGELFF. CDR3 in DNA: TGTGCCAGCAGCTTAAGAGGCACCTCCAACGGGGAGCTGTTTTTT.

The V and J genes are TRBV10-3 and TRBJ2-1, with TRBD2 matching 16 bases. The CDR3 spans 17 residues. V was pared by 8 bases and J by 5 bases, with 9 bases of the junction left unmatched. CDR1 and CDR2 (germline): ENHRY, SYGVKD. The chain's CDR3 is CAIGGTSGRATDNEQFF. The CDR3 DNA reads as TGTGCCATCGGAGGGACTAGCGGGAGGGCGACGGACAATGAGCAGTTCTTC.

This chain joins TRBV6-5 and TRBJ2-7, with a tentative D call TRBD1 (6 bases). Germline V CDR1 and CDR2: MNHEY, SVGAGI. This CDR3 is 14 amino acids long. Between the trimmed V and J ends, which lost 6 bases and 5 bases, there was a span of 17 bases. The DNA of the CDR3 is TGTGCCAGCAGACCCCCAGGGGACGGCGACGAGCAGTACTTC. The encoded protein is CASRPPGDGDEQYF.

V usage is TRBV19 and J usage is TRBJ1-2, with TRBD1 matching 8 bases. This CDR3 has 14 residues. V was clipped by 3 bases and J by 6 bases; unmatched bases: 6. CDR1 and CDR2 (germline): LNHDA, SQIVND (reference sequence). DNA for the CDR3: TGTGCCAGTAGTATTATTGACAGGGGACATGGCTACACCTTC. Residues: CASSIIDRGHGYTF.